A single sample gave rise to the 17 T cell receptor beta chains below, sequenced in a study of T cell repertoires in cytomegalovirus infection. MiXCR, run by TCRdb on the reads, gives a single entry per CDR3 protein. The sample lists some 130,000 distinct CDR3 sequences, 8% to 9% seen once, with roughly 9.1% in the top ten. Sequenced sample: PBMCs. The origin of the receptors is a human donor in good health (CMV status not recorded). Some clones in this sample may be carry-over from other donors' samples.

This chain connects TRBV20-1 to TRBJ1-1; D is unclear. This CDR3 has 14 residues. The germline gives CDR1 DFQATT, CDR2 SNEGSKA (reference sequence). The germline V and J ends were trimmed by 4 bases and 0 bases, with 12 bases remaining between them. CDR3 coding DNA: TGCAGTGCTATAACCATAAGGATGAACACTGAAGCTTTCTTT. This sequence encodes CSAITIRMNTEAFF.

The table lists this clonotype with many counts. This chain links TRBV7-2 with TRBJ1-2, with 9 bases fitting TRBD1. CDR1 and CDR2 (germline): SGHTA, FQGNSA. The CDR3 runs 15 residues. With 5 bases clipped from V and 7 bases from J, the junction kept 11 bases outside the gene matches. The CDR3 loop reads CASSVPGQGLLGYTF. The CDR3 DNA is TGTGCCAGCAGCGTACCGGGACAGGGCCTCCTTGGCTACACCTTC. Complete variable domain (other parts from reference TRBV7-2 and TRBJ1-2): GAGVSQSPSNKVTEKGKDVELRCDPISGHTALYWYRQSLGQGLEFLIYFQGNSAPDKSGLPSDRFSAERTGGSVSTLTIQRTQQEDSAVYLCASSVPGQGLLGYTFGSGTRLTVV.

This clonotype was detected ten times or more. The rearrangement links TRBV7-2 to TRBJ2-1, with D perhaps matching TRBD2 (7 bases). V was shortened by 4 bases and J by 8 bases, with 21 bases between the two germline ends. Looked up from germline, CDR1 is SGHTA and CDR2 is FQGNSA. The CDR3 has 16 residues. The chain's CDR3 is CASSSYWRGPKDEQFF. The DNA for the CDR3 is TGTGCCAGCAGCTCCTACTGGCGGGGGCCGAAGGATGAGCAGTTCTTC.

This clonotype was detected ten times or more. This chain links TRBV12-3 or TRBV12-4 with TRBJ1-3, with D maybe TRBD1 (5 bases). Trimming stripped 6 bases from V and 0 bases from J, with 9 bases between. CDR3 length: 14 residues. CDR3 amino acids: CASSRTSSGNTIYF. For the CDR3, the DNA is TGTGCCAGCAGCCGGACAAGCTCTGGAAACACCATATATTTT.

This clonotype was observed at least ten times. The chain links TRBV28 to TRBJ1-1, with D possibly being TRBD1 (6 bases). This CDR3 spans 14 amino acids. The V end lost 4 bases, the J end lost 4 bases, and 13 bases lay between the germline ends. Germline assignment: CDR1 MDHEN and CDR2 SYDVKM. This chain's CDR3 is CASSSVGAVTEAFF. The CDR3 coding sequence is TGTGCCAGCAGTTCGGTGGGGGCGGTCACTGAAGCTTTCTTT. The variable domain in full, with the rest retrieved from reference TRBV28 and TRBJ1-1, is DVKVTQSSRYLVKRTGEKVFLECVQDMDHENMFWYRQDPGLGLRLIYFSYDVKMKEKGDIPEGYSVSREKKERFSLILESASTNQTSMYLCASSSVGAVTEAFFGQGTRLTVV.

This clonotype appeared many times. The chain joins TRBV4-2 to TRBJ2-3; 13 nucleotides match TRBD2. V lost 4 bases to trimming and J lost 8 bases; unmatched junction nucleotides: 6. The germline V gene has CDR1 LGHNA and CDR2 YNFKEQ. This CDR3 has 15 residues. The CDR3 spells CASSPGLAGEGTQYF. In DNA, the CDR3 is TGTGCCAGCAGCCCCGGACTAGCGGGGGAAGGTACGCAGTATTTT.

There are many counts of this clonotype. V is TRBV7-2 and J is TRBJ1-5; D is perhaps TRBD1 (6 bases). With 5 bases removed from V and 6 bases from J, the gap between germline ends came to 11 bases. There are 13 residues in the CDR3. Germline V gene lookup returns CDR1 SGHTA and CDR2 FQGNSA. The CDR3 nucleotides read TGTGCCAGCAGCCACAGGGAAGGTCAGCCCCAGCATTTT. Its translation is CASSHREGQPQHF.

This clonotype occurred many times. The chain couples TRBV12-3 or TRBV12-4 to TRBJ2-5; 10 nucleotides match TRBD1. Unmatched junction bases numbered 12, after V lost 5 bases and J lost 6 bases. The CDR3 totals 16 residues. The CDR3 bases are TGTGCCAGCAGTATCTGGACAGGGGGAATTCTTAAGACCCAGTACTTC. Amino acid sequence: CASSIWTGGILKTQYF.

This clonotype was observed at least ten times. The chain links TRBV20-1 to TRBJ1-2; 7 nucleotides line up with TRBD1. V shed 2 bases, J shed 1 base, and the junction held 10 bases outside the gene matches. This CDR3 is built from 16 residues. Germline V gene sequence: CDR1 DFQATT, CDR2 SNEGSKA (reference sequence). Here the CDR3 DNA reads TGCAGTGCTAGACTCCCCGGGACAGCGCATAACTATGGCTACACCTTC. Its protein product is CSARLPGTAHNYGYTF.

This clonotype showed up many times. This chain joins TRBV12-3 or TRBV12-4 and TRBJ1-2; D gene uncertain. The CDR3 consists of 14 residues. The V gene lost 3 bases and the J gene lost 7 bases, with 15 bases spanning the gap. The CDR3 reads CASSFSPGISGYTF. As DNA, the CDR3 is TGTGCCAGCAGTTTCTCCCCGGGAATATCTGGCTACACCTTC.

There are many counts of this clonotype. V and J are TRBV7-2 and TRBJ1-2; D might be TRBD1 (6 bases). This CDR3 comprises 14 residues. Trimming took 5 bases from V and 2 from J, leaving 12 bases between them. CDR1 SGHTA and CDR2 FQGNSA come from the germline V gene. The CDR3 spells CASSPRTENYGYTF. The CDR3 coding sequence is TGTGCCAGCAGCCCTCGGACAGAAAACTATGGCTACACCTTC.

This chain joins TRBV2 and TRBJ1-5; no definite D call. The germline V gene has CDR1 SNHLY and CDR2 FYNNEI. This CDR3 has 18 amino acids. Between the trimmed V and J ends, which lost 7 bases and 1 base, there was a span of 23 bases. The CDR3 reads CASTKIVHPGESNQPQHF. In DNA form, the CDR3 reads TGTGCCAGCACCAAGATTGTCCACCCGGGAGAGAGCAATCAGCCCCAGCATTTT.

The chain joins TRBV30 to TRBJ2-1; possible D gene TRBD1, 6 bases. CDR1 and CDR2 (germline): GTSNPN, SVGIG (reference sequence). The CDR3 is 16 amino acids. V lost 5 bases, J lost 0 bases, and 17 bases lay in between. CDR3 residues: CAWSLRGLSSYNEQFF. The CDR3 DNA is TGTGCCTGGTCGCTCAGGGGTTTGAGCTCCTACAATGAGCAGTTCTTC.

This clonotype occurred many times. The rearrangement joins TRBV7-2 to TRBJ1-5; D remains unclear. The V end was cut by 1 base, the J end by 7 bases, with 8 bases between. In germline, CDR1 is SGHTA, CDR2 FQGNSA. The CDR3 spans 13 residues. Here the CDR3 DNA reads TGTGCCAGCAGCTTAGTGCAAAGCCAGCCCCAGCATTTT. Translated: CASSLVQSQPQHF.

This clonotype appeared many times. V is TRBV7-8 and J is TRBJ1-5; D gene ambiguous. V lost 0 bases, J lost 6 bases, and 9 bases lay in between. The germline V gene encodes CDR1 SGHVS and CDR2 FQNEAQ. The CDR3 has 14 amino acids. The CDR3 DNA sequence: TGTGCCAGCAGCTTAGCGACGGGAGGTCAGCCCCAGCATTTT. Translated, it gives CASSLATGGQPQHF.

This clonotype was observed many times. The chain joins TRBV19 to TRBJ1-3; D ambiguous. CDR1 and CDR2 from the germline V gene are LNHDA and SQIVND (reference sequence). The V and J ends lost 5 bases and 5 bases respectively, with 13 bases between them. The CDR3 runs 14 residues. The CDR3 nucleotides are TGTGCCAGTAGTGTGATGGGGAGACGAAACACCATATATTTT. It translates to CASSVMGRRNTIYF. Full variable domain (outside the CDR3, taken from reference TRBV19 and TRBJ1-3): DGGITQSPKYLFRKEGQNVTLSCEQNLNHDAMYWYRQDPGQGLRLIYYSQIVNDFQKGDIAEGYSVSREKKESFPLTVTSAQKNPTAFYLCASSVMGRRNTIYFGEGSWLTVV.

This clonotype was recorded many times. J is TRBJ2-7 and V is TRBV7-9; D call uncertain. Trimming removed 3 bases at V and 2 bases at J, with 17 bases between. CDR1 is SEHNR and CDR2 is FQNEAQ in the germline V gene (reference sequence). CDR3 length: 16 residues. CDR3 nucleotide sequence: TGTGCCAGCAGCTTTTCCCCACATGGCTTAACCTACGAGCAGTACTTC. This encodes CASSFSPHGLTYEQYF. Full variable domain (remainder filled in from reference TRBV7-9 and TRBJ2-7): DTGVSQNPRHKITKRGQNVTFRCDPISEHNRLYWYRQTLGQGPEFLTYFQNEAQLEKSRLLSDRFSAERPKGSFSTLEIQRTEQGDSAMYLCASSFSPHGLTYEQYFGPGTRLTVT.